This T cell receptor beta chain comes out of a study of blood T cell repertoires in COVID-19. Study at large: PBMCs, B-cell-depleted T cells, or T cells were the source of the cDNA or gDNA that made up the material.

In the original analysis: Estimates of nucleated cell counts were drawn from the amplification of reference gene primers. Assay used: immunoSEQ multiplex PCR; TCRdb lists only in-frame clones, some missing. V and J calls and clone size are given by that table; D and trimming were obtained from the DNA. The sample records about 29,000 clones, roughly three quarters being singletons. Trimming cost V 6 bases and J 4 bases; bases outside gene matches: 15. Germline values: CDR1 MNHEY, CDR2 SMNVEV (reference sequence). The CDR3 is 17 residues long. The gene calls are TRBV27 and TRBJ2-7; 10 bases line up with TRBD2. This clonotype was sampled from a woman in her 70s with acute or convalescent COVID-19. The source material was peripheral blood. In DNA, the CDR3 is TGTGCCAGCAGATCGCACGGGGGTAGCGGGGGGTCTTACGAGCAGTACTTC. Translation gives CASRSHGGSGGSYEQYF.